This T cell receptor (beta chain) stems from a study of read filtering for tumor transcriptome and immune sequencing. About the study: Revised staging placed roughly 8 patients in R-ISS I, around 15 in II, more than five in III.

This clonotype was observed once. Its antigen is unidentified. A much larger clone lies one base from this, so it may be a read error. The study, taken as a whole, reports: In IR-seq, single-read clonotypes were approximately 83% of clonotypes but around 3.2% of reads.

The CDR3 extends over 15 amino acids. Germline lookup yields CDR1 DFQATT and CDR2 SNEGSKA (reference sequence). From 350 to 500 ng of RNA, a library with molecular barcoded alpha/delta and beta/gamma adaptors was made. One entry per CDR3 protein results from TCRdb running MiXCR on the reads. The sample holds over 45,000 distinct CDR3 sequences, 20% to 25% seen once. The V call is TRBV20-1, the J call TRBJ1-1; 7 bases map to TRBD1. Sample: a population of CD138-negative cells sorted from bone marrow. The receptor comes from a donor aged 40 or over with multiple myeloma. CDR3 amino acids: CSSRDARQGWTEAFF. The CDR3 DNA reads TGCAGTTCTAGAGATGCCCGACAGGGATGGACTGAAGCTTTCTTT.